Sequencing of this T cell receptor beta chain was carried out in a study of long-term antiretroviral therapy in people with HIV. As for the study in general: Initial samples were collected about a decade before the 2015 immediate-ART recommendation.

Researchers report immunoSEQ v3.0 was run at survey level. Some clones are missing from TCRdb's copy, which holds only in-frame ones; the method was immunoSEQ multiplex PCR. The repertoire has approximately 21,000 clones, more than 70% of them found once; the top ten carry about 3.7%. Whole-study results and caveats: Those clones which expanded before ART made up the dominant part of the repertoire at all time points. Versus controls, repertoires in people with HIV had narrower CDR3 length ranges.

About this clone: Its antigen is not known.

Every donor had one or more pre-ART and two or more post-ART PBMC samples. The material was unsorted PBMCs, obtained 2.3 years after starting antiretroviral therapy. The clonotype originates from a man aged 55 to 70 with HIV.

The DNA for the CDR3 is TGTGCCAGCAGTGTAACTAGCGGCACCTACGAGCAGTACTTC. It is translated as CASSVTSGTYEQYF. The rearrangement joins TRBV2 to TRBJ2-7, with 8 bases that match TRBD2. The CDR3 sequence is 14 residues long. CDR1 is SNHLY and CDR2 is FYNNEI in the germline V gene. V trimming: 4 bases; J trimming: 2 bases; junction bases outside the gene matches: 4.